One and the same sample provided the 23 T cell receptor beta chains below, sequenced in a study of T cells in women clearing cervical HPV infection. Sequencing used immunoSEQ multiplex PCR; TCRdb keeps in-frame clones, though not all of them. The sample table includes roughly 38,000 clones. Sequences were obtained from blood buffy coat. All receptors derive from a woman aged 18 to 75 with a cervical HPV16 infection that either progressed to CIN3+ or cleared (not recorded which).

On this clone: The sequenced fragment ends 3 residues before the CDR3 boundary, so the rest is inferred from the germline J gene. V is TRBV18 and J is TRBJ2-7; 7 bases line up with TRBD1. The germline V gene has CDR1 KGHSH and CDR2 LQKENI. Unmatched junction bases numbered 5, after V lost 3 bases and J lost 3 bases. The CDR3 is made up of 14 amino acids. CDR3 loop: CASSPGTVFYEQYF. The covered CDR3 bases are TGTGCCAGCTCACCCGGGACAGTCTTCTACGAG.

With respect to this clone: The missing CDR3 end, 3 residues past where the read stops, is filled in from the germline J gene. The V gene is TRBV6-2 or TRBV6-3, the J gene TRBJ1-1; no reliable D call. The CDR3 consists of 14 residues. Trimming removed 5 bases from V and 4 bases from J, with 14 bases in between. CDR1 and CDR2 (germline): MNHEY, SVGEGT. The CDR3 DNA, read in part, is TGTGCCAGCAGTCCTACCGACACATCCACTGAA. Translation: CASSPTDTSTE. The full CDR3 is CASSPTDTSTEAFF.

A word on this clone: The read ends 3 residues before the CDR3 terminus; that terminus is restored from the germline J gene. The chain carries TRBV19 and TRBJ2-6; D is undetermined. This CDR3 has 15 residues. V was cut by 3 bases and J by 2 bases, with 8 bases left in between. The V gene's germline CDR1 is LNHDA and CDR2 SQIVND (reference sequence). CDR3 region: CASSMADTGANVLTF. The CDR3 DNA, read in part, is TGTGCCAGTAGTATGGCGGATACTGGGGCCAACGTC.

A remark on this clone: The read is 3 residues too short to cover the CDR3 end, so that end is filled in from the germline J gene. V and J are TRBV5-1 and TRBJ2-1; D is unclear. This CDR3 region has 14 residues. Germline CDR1 is SGHRS and CDR2 is YFSETQ. The germline V and J ends were trimmed by 4 bases and 3 bases, with 11 bases remaining between them. CDR3 DNA, as far as it was read: TGCGCCAGCAGCCCGTACGACATCTACAATGAG. This translates into CASSPYDIYNE. The full CDR3 protein reads CASSPYDIYNEQFF.

Points on this clone: Sequencing ends 3 residues short of the CDR3 end; the germline J gene provides the rest. The chain employs TRBV7-9 and TRBJ1-2; no definite D call. Germline V gene data show CDR1 as SEHNR and CDR2 as FQNEAQ (reference sequence). CDR3 length equals 13 residues. Incomplete CDR3 DNA: TGTGCCAGCAGCCCTAGACTAACGGATACC. It encodes CASSPRLTDT. The entire CDR3 is CASSPRLTDTYTF.

About this clone itself: The read finishes 3 residues shy of the CDR3 end, and the germline J gene is used to complete it. The chain combines TRBV18 with TRBJ1-2; the D gene is possibly TRBD1 (6 bases). Germline lookup yields CDR1 KGHSH and CDR2 LQKENI. This CDR3 region has 14 residues. The CDR3: CASSLTKNRADYTF. The CDR3 bases that were read are TGTGCCAGCTCACTCACGAAAAACAGGGCCGAC.

Turning to this clone: The CDR3 extends 3 residues past the end of the read, so its final part is completed from the germline J gene. This chain connects TRBV20-1 to TRBJ1-5; the match to TRBD1 covers 8 bases. Germline values: CDR1 DFQATT, CDR2 SNEGSKA (reference sequence). The CDR3 sequence is 16 residues long. J lost 3 bases, V lost 4 bases, and 11 bases had no gene match. The CDR3 loop reads CSAIGTGGRINQPQHF. The covered CDR3 bases are TGCAGTGCTATTGGGACAGGAGGAAGGATCAATCAGCCC.

Comment on this clone: The sequence runs out 3 residues before the end of the CDR3; the remainder is reconstructed from the germline J gene. The chain has TRBV7-9 and TRBJ2-7, with 10 bases lining up with TRBD1. V gave up 5 bases and J gave up 5 bases; unmatched junction bases: 9. This CDR3 contains 15 residues. Per the germline V gene, CDR1 is SEHNR and CDR2 is FQNEAQ (reference sequence). The DNA read from the CDR3 is TGTGCCAGCAGCCCTCCAACCGGGACAGGGGACGAG. This encodes CASSPPTGTGDE. The full CDR3 sequence reads CASSPPTGTGDEQYF.

On this clone itself: The missing CDR3 end, 3 residues past where the read stops, is filled in from the germline J gene. The rearrangement joins TRBV19 to TRBJ2-7; D gene uncertain. The CDR3 sequence is 13 residues long. In germline, CDR1 is LNHDA, CDR2 SQIVND (reference sequence). The V and J ends lost 5 bases and 2 bases respectively, with 10 bases between them. The CDR3 reads CASSSSPTYEQYF. The CDR3 DNA, read in part, is TGTGCCAGTAGTTCTAGTCCGACCTACGAG.

In the case of this clone: The CDR3 extends 3 residues past the end of the read, so its final part is completed from the germline J gene. J is TRBJ2-7 and V is TRBV7-2, with 9 bases that match TRBD1. The CDR3 length is 14 residues. Germline CDR1 SGHTA, CDR2 FQGNSA. The junction had 5 bases not matched to a gene; V was cut back by 5 bases and J by 3 bases. The part of the CDR3 DNA that was read is TGTGCCAGCAGCCCGACAGGGGGGCGCTACGAG. Amino acids: CASSPTGGRYE. The full CDR3 is CASSPTGGRYEQYF.

A note on this clone: The CDR3 end falls 3 residues outside the read, so it is completed with the germline J gene. The V and J genes are TRBV20-1 and TRBJ2-7; 7 positions match TRBD2. Germline V CDR1 and CDR2: DFQATT, SNEGSKA (reference sequence). This CDR3 region has 13 residues. Trimming at V came to 4 bases and at J to 2 bases, leaving 5 bases not matched to a gene. The CDR3 reads CSANGGGTYEQYF. Partial CDR3 DNA: TGCAGTGCTAATGGCGGGGGAACCTACGAG.

By frequency, this clone registers medium-sized. Sequencing ends 3 residues short of the CDR3 end; the germline J gene provides the rest. The chain has TRBV5-1 and TRBJ1-1; 7 bases agree with TRBD1. The CDR3 contains 13 residues. The germline gives CDR1 SGHRS, CDR2 YFSETQ. The DNA read from the CDR3 is TGCGCCAGCAGCTTGAAGGGGGCGGCACAA. Amino acids: CASSLKGAAQ. The full CDR3 protein reads CASSLKGAAQAFF.

Remarks on this clone: With the read ending 3 residues before the CDR3 end, the germline J gene is used to fill in that end. The V gene is TRBV7-9, the J gene TRBJ2-7; D remains unclear. The CDR3 runs to 14 residues. Trimming pared 1 base from V and 2 bases from J, leaving 9 bases between. CDR1 and CDR2 from the germline V gene are SEHNR and FQNEAQ (reference sequence). Partial CDR3 DNA: TGTGCCAGCAGCTTAGACAGATATCCCTACGAG. As protein: CASSLDRYPYE. The CDR3 as a whole reads CASSLDRYPYEQYF.

CDR3 sequence: CASGLDRGPYEQYF. The covered CDR3 bases are TGTGCCAGCGGCCTGGACAGGGGACCCTACGAG. The rearrangement uses TRBV2 and TRBJ2-7; 9 bases agree with TRBD1. The read ends 3 residues before the CDR3 terminus; that terminus is restored from the germline J gene. The V segment lost 8 bases and the J segment 2 bases; nucleotides outside the gene matches: 7. Germline V gene data show CDR1 as SNHLY and CDR2 as FYNNEI. CDR3 size: 14 residues.

Concerning this clone: The read ends 3 residues before the CDR3 terminus; that terminus is restored from the germline J gene. J is TRBJ1-4 and V is TRBV19, with D hard to call. The germline CDR1 and CDR2 sequences are LNHDA and SQIVND (reference sequence). Trimming cost V 8 bases and J 6 bases, with 16 bases left between them. The CDR3 runs to 14 residues. CDR3 sequence: CASSPGQEDEKLFF. The part of the CDR3 DNA that was read is TGTGCCAGTTCGCCCGGCCAGGAGGATGAAAAA.

As regards this clone: The sequence runs out 3 residues before the end of the CDR3; the remainder is reconstructed from the germline J gene. V gene TRBV20-1 combines with J gene TRBJ1-2, with 8 bases identical to TRBD1. CDR3 size: 13 residues. CDR1 is DFQATT and CDR2 is SNEGSKA in the germline V gene (reference sequence). J lost 6 bases, V lost 6 bases, and 9 bases had no gene match. CDR3 protein: CSAGGQAENGYTF. CDR3 bases read: TGCAGTGCCGGGGGACAGGCGGAGAATGGC.

This CDR3 reads CASSIGFGSYEQYF. The sequenced CDR3 bases are TGTGCCAGTAGTATAGGGTTCGGCTCCTACGAG. The chain uses TRBV19 and TRBJ2-7; D is uncertain. The read stops 3 residues short of the end of the CDR3; the missing end is completed from the germline J gene. The CDR3 runs 14 residues. Germline lookup yields CDR1 LNHDA and CDR2 SQIVND (reference sequence). The ends were cut back, 1 base at V and 0 bases at J, with 7 bases in the middle.

Remarks on this clone: The CDR3 extends 3 residues past the end of the read, so its final part is completed from the germline J gene. The chain recombines TRBV30 with TRBJ2-4; a weak D match, TRBD2 (5 bases). The CDR3 sequence is 11 residues long. Germline V lookup: CDR1 GTSNPN, CDR2 SVGIG (reference sequence). The CDR3 protein is CAWSEDYGQYF. CDR3 bases read: TGTGCCTGGAGTGAAGACTATGGT.

Details on this clone: The read terminates 3 residues before the CDR3 end, so the remaining end is supplied by the germline J gene. The chain links TRBV6-1 to TRBJ1-2, with 10 nucleotides matching TRBD1. The CDR3 is 16 residues long. Germline values: CDR1 MNHNS, CDR2 SASEGT. Incomplete CDR3 DNA: TGTGCCAGCAGTGAAGTATCCGGGACAGGGGTAGGCGGC. As protein: CASSEVSGTGVGG. The entire CDR3 protein is CASSEVSGTGVGGYTF.

Worth noting for this clone: The read comes to an end 3 residues before the CDR3 does, leaving the germline J gene to fill in the end. The rearrangement uses TRBV18 and TRBJ2-2; 8 nucleotides line up with TRBD1. The length of the CDR3 is 17 residues. CDR1 and CDR2 (germline): KGHSH, LQKENI. The CDR3 bases that were read are TGTGCCAGCTCACCACATCCAGGGGGCCTTCTTAATGAAAAG. Amino acids: CASSPHPGGLLNEK. The whole CDR3 reads CASSPHPGGLLNEKLFF.

Turning to this clone: The CDR3 end lies 3 residues beyond the end of the read and is filled in from the germline J gene. The J gene is TRBJ2-3, the V gene TRBV29-1; D perhaps matches TRBD2 (5 bases). Germline V gene sequence: CDR1 SQVTM, CDR2 ANQGSEA. This CDR3 is built from 17 residues. CDR3 sequence reads: CSVEDLRRADYQETQYF. The CDR3 bases that were read are TGCAGCGTTGAAGATCTTCGTAGAGCAGACTACCAAGAGACG.

This clone is classed as medium-sized by frequency. The CDR3 end lies 3 residues beyond the end of the read and is filled in from the germline J gene. The genes are TRBV19 and TRBJ2-2; the D call may be TRBD1 or TRBD2 (7 bases each). Looked up from germline, CDR1 is LNHDA and CDR2 is SQIVND (reference sequence). The CDR3 runs 15 residues. The V and J ends lost 10 bases and 3 bases respectively, with 18 bases between them. The CDR3 DNA, read in part, is TGTGCCACCCAGGGGGAGGGTAGAGACACCGGGGAG. It translates to CATQGEGRDTGE. The whole CDR3 reads CATQGEGRDTGELFF.

A remark on this clone: The CDR3 is cut off 3 residues early in the read; its end comes from the germline J gene. The chain joins TRBV5-1 to TRBJ2-5, with D possibly being TRBD2 (5 bases). This CDR3 region has 14 residues. Germline assignment: CDR1 SGHRS and CDR2 YFSETQ. CDR3 DNA, as far as it was read: TGCGCCAGCAGCTTAGCGGTTCCCACGGATACC. Protein product: CASSLAVPTDT. The entire CDR3 protein reads CASSLAVPTDTQYF.